The 3 T cell receptor beta chains presented below share a single source sample, sequenced in a study of cytotoxic CD8 clonotypes in ibrutinib-treated CLL. Sequencing was performed with immunoSEQ multiplex PCR; in TCRdb, only in-frame clones are kept and a portion is missing. The profile shows about 89,000 clones, 60% to 80% of them singletons. The sequences come from PBMCs, collected after 12 months of ibrutinib treatment. The receptors originated from a human donor with chronic lymphocytic leukemia.

This clone was observed a handful of times. V gene TRBV7-2 combines with J gene TRBJ1-2; a weak D match, TRBD1 (6 bases). CDR1 and CDR2 (germline): SGHTA, FQGNSA. The CDR3 is 12 amino acids. Trimming took off 5 bases at V and 6 bases at J, with 10 bases between the two ends. The CDR3 sequence: CASSVQGDGYTF. CDR3 coding DNA: TGTGCCAGCAGCGTACAGGGTGATGGCTACACCTTC.

The chain carries TRBV11-2 and TRBJ2-3, with D possibly matching TRBD2 (7 bases). Per germline, CDR1 SGHAT and CDR2 FQNNGV. There are 15 residues in the CDR3. Trimming shortened V by 1 base and J by 5 bases, and 13 bases separated the two germline ends. CDR3 protein: CASSLGGGGGDTQYF. CDR3 nucleotide sequence: TGTGCCAGCAGCTTAGGAGGGGGGGGTGGAGATACGCAGTATTTT.

The chain couples TRBV7-2 to TRBJ1-2, with D possibly matching TRBD1 (6 bases). The CDR3 runs to 15 residues. CDR1 is SGHTA, CDR2 FQGNSA, per germline. V was clipped by 6 bases and J by 4 bases, with 18 bases between them. The CDR3 spells CASSEQGGYGYGYTF. Here the CDR3 DNA reads TGTGCCAGCAGTGAACAGGGAGGGTACGGCTATGGCTACACCTTC.